Presented here are 21 T cell receptor beta chains from one specimen sequenced in a study of OX40 agonist ivuxolimab in advanced cancers. The library came from the immunoSEQ multiplex PCR assay. TCRdb took this table from immuneACCESS and kept in-frame rearrangements with V and J called. Such tables lack part of the clones; where checked against another copy, unresolved V genes explain under half of the gap, and the rest is unexplained. The sample table holds about 86,000 clones, of which roughly nine tenths were seen once. 8.7% of the sample comes from the top ten. The input for sequencing was CD4+ or CD8+ T cells sorted from blood, taken in a trial of the OX40 agonist ivuxolimab. The receptors derive from an adult with an advanced solid tumor such as melanoma, head and neck, liver or kidney cancer.

This sequence joins TRBV11-2 and TRBJ2-7, with 7 bases that match TRBD2. Germline CDR1 SGHAT, CDR2 FQNNGV. V shed 2 bases, J shed 3 bases, and the junction held 10 bases outside the gene matches. The CDR3 spans 16 residues. This CDR3 reads CASSLPGRESGYEQYF. The CDR3 nucleotides read TGTGCCAGCAGCTTACCGGGGCGGGAGAGTGGCTACGAGCAGTACTTC.

The rearrangement uses TRBV19 and TRBJ2-1; perhaps TRBD1 as D (5 bases). Per the germline V gene, CDR1 is LNHDA and CDR2 is SQIVND (reference sequence). Trimming shortened V by 4 bases and J by 3 bases, and 10 bases separated the two germline ends. This CDR3 comprises 14 residues. The CDR3 DNA is TGTGCCAGTAGTACTGCAGGGTTCTACAATGAGCAGTTCTTC. Protein product: CASSTAGFYNEQFF.

The rearrangement uses TRBV5-1 and TRBJ2-7; D gene unclear. Trimming removed 6 bases from V and 2 bases from J, with 21 bases in between. The CDR3 has 16 residues. The germline CDR1 and CDR2 sequences are SGHRS and YFSETQ. CDR3 sequence reads: CASNKGFDLLTYEQYF. The DNA for the CDR3 is TGCGCCAGCAATAAGGGTTTTGACTTACTAACCTACGAGCAGTACTTC.

The rearrangement joins TRBV5-4 to TRBJ1-1; 8 nucleotides align to TRBD1. Germline CDR1 SGHNT, CDR2 YYREEE (reference sequence). This CDR3 region has 16 residues. Losses at the gene ends were 4 bases for V and 4 bases for J; bases not matched to a gene: 12. CDR3 in amino acids: CASSSRDRLRGTEAFF. CDR3 sequence (DNA): TGTGCCAGCAGCAGCCGGGACAGGTTACGAGGCACTGAAGCTTTCTTT.

This rearrangement joins TRBV7-8 to TRBJ2-2; 11 bases agree with TRBD2. The CDR3 covers 17 residues. With V trimmed by 0 bases and J by 5 bases, 5 bases remained unmatched. CDR1 is SGHVS, CDR2 FQNEAQ, per germline. The CDR3 reads CASSLAGLAEETGELFF. Written as DNA, the CDR3 is TGTGCCAGCAGCTTAGCGGGACTAGCGGAGGAAACCGGGGAGCTGTTTTTT.

CDR3 DNA sequence: TGCGCCAGCAGCCAGAGTGGCCCAGATACGCAGTATTTT. Its protein product is CASSQSGPDTQYF. The chain joins TRBV4-1 to TRBJ2-3; the D is unclear. CDR1 is MGHRA, CDR2 YSYEKL, per germline. This CDR3 contains 13 residues. Trimming removed 3 bases from V and 4 bases from J, with 8 bases in between.

DNA of the CDR3: TGTGCCAGCAGCCTCAGGACAGGGGCTAATGAAAAACTGTTTTTT. Its translation is CASSLRTGANEKLFF. The chain recombines TRBV7-6 with TRBJ1-4; 9 positions agree with TRBD1. The trim removed 5 bases at V and 3 bases at J, leaving 4 bases unmatched. Germline-derived CDR1 and CDR2 are SGHVS and FNYEAQ. The CDR3 extends over 15 amino acids.

This sequence joins TRBV6-5 and TRBJ1-3, with D uncertain. The CDR3 is 13 amino acids. The V and J ends lost 5 bases and 1 base respectively, with 6 bases between them. Looked up from germline, CDR1 is MNHEY and CDR2 is SVGAGI. CDR3 residues: CASSRTSGNTIYF. The CDR3 nucleotides are TGTGCCAGCAGTAGAACTTCTGGAAACACCATATATTTT.

V is TRBV18 and J is TRBJ2-7, with TRBD2 matching 7 bases. J was trimmed by 4 bases and V by 6 bases; bases with no gene match: 6. Germline CDR1 is KGHSH and CDR2 is LQKENI. The CDR3 consists of 13 residues. CDR3 coding DNA: TGTGCCAGCTCCCCCGGGCGGGGGTACGAGCAGTACTTC. Amino acid sequence: CASSPGRGYEQYF.

The chain has TRBV28 and TRBJ2-3; TRBD2 matches at 9 bases. CDR3 length: 16 amino acids. Germline CDR1 reads MDHEN; CDR2 reads SYDVKM. J gave up 0 bases and V 2 bases, and 3 bases lay outside the gene matches. CDR3 DNA sequence: TGTGCCAGCAGTTTAACCAGCGGGAGGAGCACAGATACGCAGTATTTT. The encoded protein is CASSLTSGRSTDTQYF. Drawing the rest from reference TRBV28 and TRBJ2-3, the complete variable domain is DVKVTQSSRYLVKRTGEKVFLECVQDMDHENMFWYRQDPGLGLRLIYFSYDVKMKEKGDIPEGYSVSREKKERFSLILESASTNQTSMYLCASSLTSGRSTDTQYFGPGTRLTVL.

The J gene is TRBJ2-3, the V gene TRBV7-2; D perhaps matches TRBD2 (6 bases). CDR3 length: 17 amino acids. V was cut by 1 base and J by 0 bases, with 14 bases left in between. CDR1 SGHTA and CDR2 FQGNSA come from the germline V gene. CDR3 amino acids: CASSLGFGSGSTDTQYF. For the CDR3, the DNA is TGTGCCAGCAGCTTAGGCTTTGGGAGCGGGAGCACAGATACGCAGTATTTT.

The chain joins TRBV29-1 to TRBJ2-7, with no clear D. Germline V CDR1 and CDR2: SQVTM, ANQGSEA. The CDR3 contains 13 residues. Trimming took off 4 bases at V and 0 bases at J, with 10 bases between the two ends. CDR3 nucleotides: TGCAGCGTTGGTAAAGCAGACTCCTACGAGCAGTACTTC. This translates into CSVGKADSYEQYF.

This clone was counted once. The V gene is TRBV14, the J gene TRBJ2-3; 12 nucleotides line up with TRBD2. CDR3 length: 17 residues. Trimming removed 0 bases from V and 2 bases from J; junction bases left unmatched: 3. Germline CDR1 and CDR2: SGHDN and FVKESK. CDR3 in amino acids: CASSQDGLAGYTDTQYF. CDR3 sequence (DNA): TGTGCCAGCAGCCAAGACGGACTAGCGGGATACACAGATACGCAGTATTTT.

The V gene is TRBV5-1, the J gene TRBJ2-4; D gene uncertain. The V and J ends lost 2 bases and 0 bases respectively, with 6 bases between them. The germline CDR1 and CDR2 sequences are SGHRS and YFSETQ. The CDR3 runs 14 residues. This CDR3 reads CASSFDVAKNIQYF. The CDR3, as DNA: TGCGCCAGCAGCTTTGACGTAGCCAAAAACATTCAGTACTTC.

The rearrangement links TRBV11-3 to TRBJ2-7; possibly TRBD1 for D (6 bases). Looked up from germline, CDR1 is SGHNT and CDR2 is YENEEA. The CDR3 runs to 14 residues. Trimming removed 0 bases at V and 5 bases at J, with 11 bases between. CDR3 sequence reads: CASSLDRGGDEQYF. The CDR3 bases are TGTGCCAGCAGCTTAGACAGGGGTGGAGACGAGCAGTACTTC.

V is TRBV27 and J is TRBJ1-1; D gene unclear. V shed 8 bases and J shed 0 bases, with 7 bases lying between them. In germline, CDR1 is MNHEY, CDR2 SMNVEV (reference sequence). This CDR3 comprises 12 residues. CDR3 DNA: TGTGCCAGCGGTGTAATGAACACTGAAGCTTTCTTT. It specifies CASGVMNTEAFF.

In DNA form, the CDR3 reads TGTGCCTGGAGTGGACAGCCGAACACTGAAGCTTTCTTT. It specifies CAWSGQPNTEAFF. The chain employs TRBV30 and TRBJ1-1; possibly TRBD1 for D (5 bases). Germline lookup yields CDR1 GTSNPN and CDR2 SVGIG (reference sequence). With 1 base removed from V and 1 base from J, the gap between germline ends came to 7 bases. This CDR3 is built from 13 residues.

V gene TRBV30 combines with J gene TRBJ1-1; no reliable D call. The CDR3 spans 12 residues. With 7 bases removed from V and 4 bases from J, the gap between germline ends came to 13 bases. The germline gives CDR1 GTSNPN, CDR2 SVGIG (reference sequence). This chain's CDR3 is CALVGGGTEAFF. The DNA for the CDR3 is TGTGCCTTGGTGGGCGGAGGCACTGAAGCTTTCTTT.

The chain is built from TRBV29-1 and TRBJ2-6, with a weak D call TRBD2 (6 bases). This CDR3 has 16 amino acids. Trimming removed 2 bases at V and 4 bases at J, with 15 bases between. The germline V gene encodes CDR1 SQVTM and CDR2 ANQGSEA. The CDR3 DNA is TGCAGCGTTGAATGGTACAGCGGGCCCGGGGCCAACGTCCTGACTTTC. This encodes CSVEWYSGPGANVLTF.

Details on this clone: Other DNA sequences in this sample translate to the same CDR3. Here the CDR3 DNA reads TGTGCCAGCAGCGTAGACAGGGTAACTGAAGCTTTCTTT. Translating gives CASSVDRVTEAFF. The chain carries TRBV9 and TRBJ1-1; D possibly corresponds to TRBD1 (6 bases). The germline CDR1 and CDR2 sequences are SGDLS and YYNGEE. CDR3 size: 13 residues. Trimming pared 0 bases from V and 5 bases from J, leaving 8 bases between.

This chain links TRBV5-1 with TRBJ2-7; D possibly corresponds to TRBD1 (6 bases). CDR1 and CDR2 (germline): SGHRS, YFSETQ. V lost 4 bases and J lost 4, with 18 bases in between. The CDR3 contains 15 residues. Here the CDR3 DNA reads TGCGCCAGCAGCACGGCGGGTGGGGGCTTATACGAGCAGTACTTC. Translation gives CASSTAGGGLYEQYF.